This TCR beta chain was identified during a study of T cell responses to AZD1222 COVID-19 vaccine. Background on the study: Both about-4-week and about-12-week second-dose recipients were combined.

TCRdb's copy holds only in-frame clones and misses some; the assay was immunoSEQ multiplex PCR. The repertoire holds approximately 110,000 clones, with about nine tenths as singletons. With respect to this clone: Its matching antigen is unknown.

The junction had 5 bases not matched to a gene; V was cut back by 1 base and J by 5 bases. The CDR3 loop spans 16 amino acids. CDR1 is SNHLY and CDR2 is FYNNEI in the germline V gene. Study results and limitations: Seropositive at baseline were only a handful of AZD1222 recipients.

The chain carries TRBV2 and TRBJ2-5, with 12 bases matching TRBD2. The sample consisted of peripheral blood, taken on day 0 of AZD1222 vaccination. This receptor was identified in an adult in good health. This chain's CDR3 is CASSEGYLAGGETQYF. The CDR3 nucleotides are TGTGCCAGCAGTGAAGGGTACCTAGCGGGAGGGGAGACCCAGTACTTC.